Presented here are 30 T cell receptor beta chains from one specimen sequenced in a study of memory CD4+ T cells and cytomegalovirus serostatus. Single viable CD3+CD4+CD8-CD45RO+ cells were sorted as the memory CD4+ T cells. The protocol was immunoSEQ multiplex PCR, while the TCRdb copy is restricted to in-frame clones and leaves out a portion. The data contain tens of thousands of clones, 75% to 80% of them singletons. The sequenced sample consisted of memory CD4+ T cells from blood. These receptors all come from an adult in good health and CMV-seronegative.

CDR3 protein: CASSLPSGATDTQYF. CDR3 sequence (DNA): TGCGCCAGCAGCTTGCCGAGCGGGGCCACAGATACGCAGTATTTT. The chain carries TRBV5-1 and TRBJ2-3; TRBD2 agrees at 7 bases. With 1 base clipped from V and 2 bases from J, the junction kept 4 bases outside the gene matches. Germline values: CDR1 SGHRS, CDR2 YFSETQ. CDR3 size: 15 residues.

The rearrangement links TRBV19 to TRBJ2-3; TRBD2 agrees at 9 bases. CDR1 LNHDA and CDR2 SQIVND come from the germline V gene (reference sequence). The CDR3 has 19 residues. J gave up 2 bases and V 4 bases, and 16 bases lay outside the gene matches. The CDR3 sequence is CASSSRGGAVQTHTDTQYF. The CDR3 region has the DNA TGTGCCAGTAGTAGTCGCGGGGGGGCCGTTCAAACACACACAGATACGCAGTATTTT.

The rearrangement uses TRBV5-4 and TRBJ1-5; D is uncertain. CDR3 size: 12 residues. V lost 0 bases and J lost 9, with 7 bases in between. The germline gives CDR1 SGHNT, CDR2 YYREEE (reference sequence). This CDR3 is CASSLDVGPQHF. The CDR3 coding sequence is TGTGCCAGCAGCTTGGACGTTGGGCCCCAGCATTTT.

The chain couples TRBV5-1 to TRBJ2-1; unclear D gene. This CDR3 has 14 amino acids. Deletions cut 0 bases from V and 6 bases from J, with 10 bases between. Germline values: CDR1 SGHRS, CDR2 YFSETQ. For the CDR3, the DNA is TGCGCCAGCAGCTTGGACGCCCCGGCCAATGAGCAGTTCTTC. It codes for CASSLDAPANEQFF.

As DNA, the CDR3 is TGTGCCAGCACCCGTCGGGGGAGCAATCAGCCCCAGCATTTT. It is translated as CASTRRGSNQPQHF. The rearrangement uses TRBV6-1 and TRBJ1-5, with D possibly TRBD1 on 5 matching bases. CDR3 length: 14 amino acids. Germline V gene data show CDR1 as MNHNS and CDR2 as SASEGT. Trimming took 7 bases from V and 1 from J, leaving 11 bases between them.

Comments on this clone: At the DNA level, this CDR3 is encoded by other sequences in the same sample as well. V is TRBV11-1 and J is TRBJ1-1; D remains unclear. The germline V and J ends were trimmed by 6 bases and 1 base, with 6 bases remaining between them. The V gene's germline CDR1 is SGHAT and CDR2 FQDESV (reference sequence). There are 12 residues in the CDR3. The CDR3 bases are TGTGCCAGCAGTGATAGGAACACTGAAGCTTTCTTT. As protein: CASSDRNTEAFF.

This clone was detected only a few times. This rearrangement joins TRBV10-1 to TRBJ1-1, with D perhaps TRBD1 (6 bases). The CDR3 totals 13 residues. V shed 5 bases and J shed 12 bases, with 19 bases lying between them. Germline CDR1 reads WNHNN; CDR2 reads SYGVQD (reference sequence). The CDR3 DNA follows: TGCGCCAGCAGTCCGACAGGAGATGCGAGGCCTTTCTTT. It codes for CASSPTGDARPFF.

There are a few counts of this clone. The V and J genes are TRBV19 and TRBJ2-2; TRBD1 agrees at 7 bases. The V segment lost 0 bases and the J segment 1 base; nucleotides outside the gene matches: 5. Germline lookup yields CDR1 LNHDA and CDR2 SQIVND (reference sequence). This CDR3 has 17 amino acids. In nucleotides, the CDR3 is TGTGCCAGTAGTATAGATCAATGGACAGGGAACACCGGGGAGCTGTTTTTT. Translated, it gives CASSIDQWTGNTGELFF.

This clone was counted only a few times. The chain employs TRBV6-1 and TRBJ1-5; the match to TRBD1 covers 8 bases. The CDR3 has 13 residues. The J segment lost 2 bases and the V segment lost 10 bases, leaving 4 bases of the junction unmatched. From germline, CDR1 is MNHNS and CDR2 SASEGT. CDR3 sequence reads: CAITGGGNQPQHF. For the CDR3, the DNA is TGTGCCATCACAGGGGGAGGCAATCAGCCCCAGCATTTT.

The rearrangement uses TRBV9 and TRBJ2-1; TRBD2 is a possible D gene (5 bases). V was cut by 0 bases and J by 3 bases, with 7 bases left in between. Germline CDR1 reads SGDLS; CDR2 reads YYNGEE. The CDR3 is 14 amino acids. CDR3 bases: TGTGCCAGCAGCGTAGGGACTGGCTACAATGAGCAGTTCTTC. It codes for CASSVGTGYNEQFF.

The V and J genes are TRBV25-1 and TRBJ1-4; possibly TRBD1 for D (6 bases). CDR1 and CDR2 from the germline V gene are MGHDK and SYGVNS. V dropped 1 base and J dropped 8 bases, with 17 bases sitting between them. This CDR3 has 16 residues. CDR3 in amino acids: CASSESGGGVEEKLFF. The CDR3 region has the DNA TGTGCCAGCAGTGAATCCGGCGGGGGCGTTGAAGAAAAACTGTTTTTT.

The chain links TRBV13 to TRBJ2-1; TRBD2 aligns across 11 bases. J was trimmed by 4 bases and V by 5 bases; bases with no gene match: 4. This CDR3 contains 15 residues. Germline values: CDR1 PRHDT, CDR2 FYEKMQ (reference sequence). The CDR3 loop is CASSRRTSGYNEQFF. In DNA, the CDR3 is TGTGCCAGCAGCCGAAGGACTAGCGGGTACAATGAGCAGTTCTTC.

The chain carries TRBV21-1 and TRBJ1-2. TRBV21-1 is an annotated pseudogene. The CDR3 loop spans 14 amino acids. The CDR3 nucleotides are TGTGCCAGGATTAAGGGACGGCGGATGTATGGCTACACCTTC. Its protein product is CARIKGRRMYGYTF.

The V gene is TRBV4-1, the J gene TRBJ2-3; 8 bases are shared with TRBD1. The CDR3 covers 15 residues. Germline V gene lookup returns CDR1 MGHRA and CDR2 YSYEKL. V was pared by 5 bases and J by 5 bases, with 9 bases of the junction left unmatched. The CDR3 loop is CASSEPGQVKDTQYF. CDR3 in DNA: TGCGCCAGCAGCGAGCCGGGACAGGTGAAAGATACGCAGTATTTT.

The chain recombines TRBV19 with TRBJ2-7, with 11 positions matching TRBD2. The germline V gene has CDR1 LNHDA and CDR2 SQIVND (reference sequence). The junction had 6 bases not matched to a gene; V was cut back by 5 bases and J by 3 bases. CDR3 length equals 15 residues. The CDR3 sequence is CASSSLGTSGYEQYF. CDR3 DNA sequence: TGTGCCAGTAGTTCGCTGGGGACTAGCGGCTACGAGCAGTACTTC. The whole variable domain, remainder taken from reference TRBV19 and TRBJ2-7, is DGGITQSPKYLFRKEGQNVTLSCEQNLNHDAMYWYRQDPGQGLRLIYYSQIVNDFQKGDIAEGYSVSREKKESFPLTVTSAQKNPTAFYLCASSSLGTSGYEQYFGPGTRLTVT.

The chain joins TRBV6-1 to TRBJ1-1; D might be TRBD1 (5 bases). Trimming removed 6 bases at V and 8 bases at J, with 7 bases between. This CDR3 has 10 amino acids. From germline, CDR1 is MNHNS and CDR2 SASEGT. CDR3 in amino acids: CASRNREAFF. For the CDR3, the DNA is TGTGCCAGCAGGAACAGGGAAGCTTTCTTT.

The chain combines TRBV7-9 with TRBJ2-7, with 11 bases matching TRBD1. Germline V gives CDR1 SEHNR, CDR2 FQNEAQ (reference sequence). J was trimmed by 3 bases and V by 4 bases; bases with no gene match: 5. This CDR3 is built from 15 residues. The CDR3 DNA reads as TGTGCCAGCAGCTCCTCCGGGACAGGGGGCTACGAGCAGTACTTC. Its translation is CASSSSGTGGYEQYF.

This clone was seen a handful of times. V gene TRBV16 combines with J gene TRBJ2-7; the match to TRBD2 covers 12 bases. CDR1 and CDR2 from the germline V gene are KGHSY and FQNENV. This CDR3 region has 17 residues. The V gene end was trimmed by 0 bases and the J gene end by 4 bases; junction bases not matched to a gene: 7. CDR3 region: CASSQSALAGGQYEQYF. The CDR3 nucleotides read TGTGCCAGCAGCCAATCCGCACTAGCGGGGGGCCAATACGAGCAGTACTTC.

This sequence joins TRBV7-6 and TRBJ2-7, with TRBD2 matching over 10 bases. There are 19 residues in the CDR3. Germline V CDR1 and CDR2: SGHVS, FNYEAQ. After removal of 2 bases from V and 0 bases from J, the junction contained 13 bases not matched to a gene. CDR3 sequence: CASSLSTIAGGPPSYEQYF. Written as DNA, the CDR3 is TGTGCCAGCAGCTTAAGCACCATAGCGGGGGGACCCCCCTCCTACGAGCAGTACTTC.

V and J are TRBV29-1 and TRBJ2-2, with 9 bases matching TRBD1. Germline V gene sequence: CDR1 SQVTM, CDR2 ANQGSEA. CDR3 length: 16 residues. After removal of 6 bases from V and 5 bases from J, the junction contained 13 bases not matched to a gene. The CDR3 coding sequence is TGCAGCGTCCTTAGGACAGGGGACCTTTCAACCGGGGAGCTGTTTTTT. Protein product: CSVLRTGDLSTGELFF.

This clone was seen a handful of times. V and J are TRBV30 and TRBJ1-1, with TRBD1 matching 10 bases. Germline lookup yields CDR1 GTSNPN and CDR2 SVGIG (reference sequence). The CDR3 is 19 amino acids. J gave up 1 base and V 5 bases, and 19 bases lay outside the gene matches. The CDR3 bases are TGTGCCTGGTGTAATTGGGGGACGGGACAGGGGATGGAGAACACTGAAGCTTTCTTT. Translated: CAWCNWGTGQGMENTEAFF.

The rearrangement joins TRBV5-4 to TRBJ1-4, with a possible D match to TRBD1 (6 bases). The CDR3 is made up of 14 amino acids. Germline lookup yields CDR1 SGHNT and CDR2 YYREEE (reference sequence). Trimming pared 4 bases from V and 6 bases from J, leaving 13 bases between. The CDR3 DNA reads as TGTGCCAGCAGCCTCACAGGGTCTGATGAAAAACTGTTTTTT. Its translation is CASSLTGSDEKLFF.

The rearrangement uses TRBV21-1 and TRBJ2-2; the listed D gene, TRBD1, was not tested against the DNA. TRBV21-1 is flagged as a pseudogene. The CDR3 contains 16 residues. CDR3 nucleotides: TGTGCCAGCAGACGACCCGGGACAGATTCCAGCGGGGAGCTGTTTTTT. Its protein is CASRRPGTDSSGELFF.

In DNA, the CDR3 is TGTGCCAGCAGTCCCGGGGGGAGCTCCTACAATGAGCAGTTCTTC. Amino acids: CASSPGGSSYNEQFF. V is TRBV7-3 and J is TRBJ2-1; TRBD2 aligns across 7 bases. CDR1 and CDR2 (germline): SGHTA, FQGTGA. V dropped 6 bases and J dropped 0; count of bases not matched to a gene: 5. CDR3 length: 15 amino acids.

By sample fraction, this clone is medium-sized. The V and J genes are TRBV7-8 and TRBJ1-2; D possibly corresponds to TRBD1 (5 bases). Germline-derived CDR1 and CDR2 are SGHVS and FQNEAQ. V shed 4 bases and J shed 1 base, with 10 bases lying between them. CDR3 length: 14 residues. DNA of the CDR3: TGTGCCAGCAGCTCCAGACAGAGTAACTATGGCTACACCTTC. This gives the protein CASSSRQSNYGYTF.

The chain joins TRBV5-6 to TRBJ2-7; 16 nucleotides line up with TRBD2. The J segment lost 1 base and the V segment lost 3 bases, leaving 1 base of the junction unmatched. Germline assignment: CDR1 SGHDT and CDR2 YYEEEE. This CDR3 spans 16 amino acids. The CDR3 DNA reads as TGTGCCAGCAGCTCGGGACTAGCGGGGGGGTCCTACGAGCAGTACTTC. Translated, it gives CASSSGLAGGSYEQYF.

V usage is TRBV5-1 and J usage is TRBJ1-3; 9 nucleotides line up with TRBD1. Germline CDR1 and CDR2: SGHRS and YFSETQ. V lost 4 bases and J lost 2; bases outside the gene matches: 7. CDR3 length: 16 residues. CDR3 residues: CASSTRTGVTGNTIYF. The CDR3 region has the DNA TGCGCCAGCAGCACCAGGACAGGGGTTACTGGAAACACCATATATTTT.

The gene calls are TRBV7-2 and TRBJ2-7; 8 positions agree with TRBD1. The CDR3 is 15 amino acids. Germline CDR1 and CDR2: SGHTA and FQGNSA. The junction had 13 bases not matched to a gene; V was cut back by 5 bases and J by 7 bases. CDR3 in DNA: TGTGCCAGCAGCATCAGGACAGGGATTCTACGAGAGCAGTACTTC. It translates to CASSIRTGILREQYF. Using reference TRBV7-2 and TRBJ2-7 for the parts outside the CDR3, the full variable domain is GAGVSQSPSNKVTEKGKDVELRCDPISGHTALYWYRQSLGQGLEFLIYFQGNSAPDKSGLPSDRFSAERTGGSVSTLTIQRTQQEDSAVYLCASSIRTGILREQYFGPGTRLTVT.

This clone has a single count. The J gene is TRBJ1-6, the V gene TRBV6-1; no firm D call. Trimming removed 3 bases from V and 4 bases from J, with 10 bases in between. Germline assignment: CDR1 MNHNS and CDR2 SASEGT. This CDR3 has 15 residues. Here the CDR3 reads CASSDGEAYNSPLHF. For the CDR3, the DNA is TGTGCCAGCAGTGATGGGGAGGCATATAATTCACCCCTCCACTTT.

This clone appeared once. This chain joins TRBV21-1 and TRBJ2-2; the table names TRBD1, a call not compared with the DNA. TRBV21-1 is marked as a pseudogene. CDR3 size: 22 residues. For the CDR3, the DNA is TGTGCCAGCAGCATCAGGCCGCGGAAAGGGGGACCTGGACTGACTAACACCGGGGAGCTGTTTTTT. Translated: CASSIRPRKGGPGLTNTGELFF.